This T cell receptor (beta chain) was documented in a study of OX40 agonist ivuxolimab in advanced cancers. About the research overall: The diagnoses of dose-escalation patients were hepatocellular carcinoma, melanoma, renal cell or head and neck cancer.

The method was immunoSEQ multiplex PCR; TCRdb's version includes in-frame clones alone and lacks a portion of them. The repertoire includes tens of thousands of clones, more than 75% of them detected once, and roughly 4.8% sits in the top ten. Prior autoimmune disease or systemic immunosuppression barred patients. Researchers took blood at baseline, on cycle 4 day 1, and on cycle 7 day 1. About this clone itself: What it binds is not known. At one end the junction does not follow the germline gene, possibly because of a read error.

Study-wide findings and caveats: Patients who responded partially at 0.1-3.0 mg/kg showed clonal expansion ranking among the lowest.

The receptor comes from an adult with an advanced solid tumor such as melanoma, head and neck, liver or kidney cancer. The sequences come from CD4+ or CD8+ T cells sorted from blood, collected in a trial of the OX40 agonist ivuxolimab.

CDR3 coding DNA: TGTGCCAGCAGCGCAATAGGGGCGGGAGACTGCGGGTTC. It specifies CASSAIGAGDCGF. The chain combines TRBV7-2 with TRBJ2-7; 7 bases are shared with TRBD2. The germline CDR1 and CDR2 sequences are SGHTA and FQGNSA. The CDR3 is made up of 13 amino acids.